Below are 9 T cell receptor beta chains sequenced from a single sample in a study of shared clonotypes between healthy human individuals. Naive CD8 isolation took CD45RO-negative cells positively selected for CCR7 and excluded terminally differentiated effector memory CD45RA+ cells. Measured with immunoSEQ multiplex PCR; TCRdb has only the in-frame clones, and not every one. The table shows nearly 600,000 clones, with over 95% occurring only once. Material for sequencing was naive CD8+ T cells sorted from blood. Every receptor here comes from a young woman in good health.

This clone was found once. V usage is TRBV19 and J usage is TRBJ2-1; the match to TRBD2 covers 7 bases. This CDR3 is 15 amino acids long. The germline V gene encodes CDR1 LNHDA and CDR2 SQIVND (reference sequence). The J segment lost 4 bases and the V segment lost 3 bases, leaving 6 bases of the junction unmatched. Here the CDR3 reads CASSISASGYNEQFF. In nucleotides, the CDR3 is TGTGCCAGTAGTATCTCGGCTAGCGGTTACAATGAGCAGTTCTTC.

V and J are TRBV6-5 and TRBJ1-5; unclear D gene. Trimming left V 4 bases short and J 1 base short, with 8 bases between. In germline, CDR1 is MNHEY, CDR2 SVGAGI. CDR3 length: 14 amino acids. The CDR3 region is CASSSDGSNQPQHF. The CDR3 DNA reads TGTGCCAGCAGTTCCGACGGAAGCAATCAGCCCCAGCATTTT.

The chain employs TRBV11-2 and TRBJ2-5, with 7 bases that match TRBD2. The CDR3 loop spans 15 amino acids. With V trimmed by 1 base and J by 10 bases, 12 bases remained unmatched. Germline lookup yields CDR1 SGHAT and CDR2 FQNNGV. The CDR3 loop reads CASSLVLAALEGQYF. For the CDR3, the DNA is TGTGCCAGCAGCTTAGTGCTAGCGGCCCTAGAGGGCCAGTACTTC.

CDR3 in DNA: TGTGCCAGCAGTACAACCCGGGAGGGCCTCGACAATGAGCAGTTCTTC. This encodes CASSTTREGLDNEQFF. The chain joins TRBV28 to TRBJ2-1; TRBD2 agrees at 8 bases. CDR1 is MDHEN, CDR2 SYDVKM, per germline. The CDR3 sequence is 16 residues long. The V gene end was trimmed by 5 bases and the J gene end by 5 bases; junction bases not matched to a gene: 11.

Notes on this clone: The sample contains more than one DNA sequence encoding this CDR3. CDR3 loop: CASSLSRGYEQYF. The CDR3 DNA follows: TGTGCCAGCAGTTTGTCCCGTGGTTACGAGCAGTACTTC. The chain joins TRBV27 to TRBJ2-7; no clear D gene. Germline assignment: CDR1 MNHEY and CDR2 SMNVEV (reference sequence). CDR3 length equals 13 residues. Trimming pared 3 bases from V and 4 bases from J, leaving 10 bases between.

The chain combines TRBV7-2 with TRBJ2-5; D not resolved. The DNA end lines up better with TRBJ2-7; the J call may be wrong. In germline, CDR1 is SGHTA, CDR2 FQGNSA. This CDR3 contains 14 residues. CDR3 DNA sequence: TGTGCCAGCAGCTTAGACAACAGTCCCTACGAGCAGTACTTC. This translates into CASSLDNSPYEQYF.

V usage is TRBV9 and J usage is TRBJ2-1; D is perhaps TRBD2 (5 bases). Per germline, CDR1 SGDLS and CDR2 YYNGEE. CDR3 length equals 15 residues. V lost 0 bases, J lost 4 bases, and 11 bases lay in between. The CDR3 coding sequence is TGTGCCAGCAGCGTAGAGGGAGTTGGGTACAATGAGCAGTTCTTC. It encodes CASSVEGVGYNEQFF.

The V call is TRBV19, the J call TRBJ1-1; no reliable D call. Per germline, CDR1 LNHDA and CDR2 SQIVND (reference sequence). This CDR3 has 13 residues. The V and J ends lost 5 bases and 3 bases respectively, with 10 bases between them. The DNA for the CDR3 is TGTGCCAGTAGTCCAGAGGGTTACACTGAAGCTTTCTTT. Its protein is CASSPEGYTEAFF.

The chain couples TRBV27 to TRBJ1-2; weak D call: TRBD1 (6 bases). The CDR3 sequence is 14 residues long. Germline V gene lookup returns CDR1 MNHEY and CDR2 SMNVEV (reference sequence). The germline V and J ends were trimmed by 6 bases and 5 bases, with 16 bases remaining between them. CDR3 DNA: TGTGCCAGCAGACCGACAGGTTTGGGATATGGCTACACCTTC. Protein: CASRPTGLGYGYTF.